These T cell receptor beta chains were read from a single sample in a study of control samples from healthy donors and cancer patients. Clones were sequenced by immunoSEQ multiplex PCR, and TCRdb holds only the in-frame ones, with some missing. The sample has tens of thousands of clones, 94% seen once. The specimen was blood. These receptors originate from a man under 40 in good health. The CDR3 runs from the conserved cysteine through the conserved F or W. D genes are given only for firm matches. A clone size is listed for some rows: how often the clone was seen (once, few, many), or a class if it is expanded.

J gene: TRBJ1-1; D gene: TRBD1; clone size: NA; V gene: TRBV27; CDR3 protein: CASSPQGVRAFF; CDR3 DNA: TGTGCCAGCAGCCCACAGGGGGTCAGAGCTTTCTTT
J gene: TRBJ1-3; D gene: NA; clone size: NA; V gene: TRBV5-1; CDR3 protein: CASTVSGRSGNTIYF; CDR3 DNA: TGCGCCAGCACGGTATCCGGCCGCTCTGGAAACACCATATATTTT
J gene: TRBJ1-1; D gene: NA; clone size: NA; V gene: TRBV6-5; CDR3 protein: CASSYGGSFTEAFF; CDR3 DNA: TGTGCCAGCAGTTACGGGGGTTCATTTACTGAAGCTTTCTTT
J gene: TRBJ2-7; D gene: TRBD2; clone size: once; V gene: TRBV30; CDR3 protein: CAWSGLAGARGEQYF; CDR3 DNA: TGTGCCTGGAGTGGACTAGCGGGGGCGCGTGGGGAGCAGTACTTC
J gene: TRBJ2-1; D gene: NA; clone size: NA; V gene: TRBV23-1; CDR3 protein: CATKHYGIYNEQFF; CDR3 DNA: TGCGCCACCAAACACTACGGAATATACAATGAGCAGTTCTTC
J gene: TRBJ2-3; D gene: NA; clone size: NA; V gene: TRBV9; CDR3 protein: CASSVDLGRRLGNTQYF; CDR3 DNA: TGTGCCAGCAGCGTAGATCTGGGTCGACGGTTGGGCAATACGCAGTATTTT
J gene: TRBJ1-6; D gene: TRBD1; clone size: NA; V gene: TRBV19; CDR3 protein: CARRERGLRSPLHF; CDR3 DNA: TGTGCCAGACGTGAAAGGGGGCTGAGGTCACCCCTCCACTTT
J gene: TRBJ2-1; D gene: NA; clone size: NA; V gene: TRBV28; CDR3 protein: CASSLGREQFF; CDR3 DNA: TGTGCCAGCAGTTTGGGGCGGGAGCAGTTCTTC
J gene: TRBJ2-2; D gene: NA; clone size: NA; V gene: TRBV12-3/TRBV12-4; CDR3 protein: CASSLPWELFF; CDR3 DNA: TGTGCCAGCAGTTTGCCCTGGGAGCTGTTTTTT
J gene: TRBJ1-4; D gene: NA; clone size: NA; V gene: TRBV27; CDR3 protein: CASSLRGRTPNEKLFF; CDR3 DNA: TGTGCCAGCAGTTTACGGGGCCGCACCCCTAATGAAAAACTGTTTTTT
J gene: TRBJ1-6; D gene: TRBD1; clone size: NA; V gene: TRBV5-1; CDR3 protein: CASSLGGQGRSPLHF; CDR3 DNA: TGCGCCAGCAGCTTGGGGGGACAGGGTCGGTCACCCCTCCACTTT
J gene: TRBJ2-7; D gene: NA; clone size: NA; V gene: TRBV30; CDR3 protein: CAFIPRDTYEQYF; CDR3 DNA: TGTGCCTTTATACCCAGGGACACCTACGAGCAGTACTTC
J gene: TRBJ1-2; D gene: TRBD1; clone size: NA; V gene: TRBV4-1; CDR3 protein: CASSQDTAGGYGYTF; CDR3 DNA: TGCGCCAGCAGCCAAGATACGGCAGGGGGCTATGGCTACACCTTC
J gene: TRBJ1-1; D gene: NA; clone size: once; V gene: TRBV6-5; CDR3 protein: CASSPRGLSTEAFF; CDR3 DNA: TGTGCCAGCAGTCCCAGGGGCCTGAGCACTGAAGCTTTCTTT
J gene: TRBJ1-1; D gene: TRBD1; clone size: NA; V gene: TRBV6-6; CDR3 protein: CASSPGTDNTEAFF; CDR3 DNA: TGTGCCAGCAGTCCCGGGACAGACAACACTGAAGCTTTCTTT
J gene: TRBJ1-5; D gene: TRBD1; clone size: NA; V gene: TRBV10-1; CDR3 protein: CASKQGAYQPQHF; CDR3 DNA: TGCGCCAGCAAGCAGGGGGCATATCAGCCCCAGCATTTT
J gene: TRBJ2-7; D gene: TRBD1; clone size: NA; V gene: TRBV18; CDR3 protein: CASSLTGGEQYF; CDR3 DNA: TGTGCCAGCTCCCTAACAGGGGGCGAGCAGTACTTC
J gene: TRBJ2-1; D gene: NA; clone size: NA; V gene: TRBV5-1; CDR3 protein: CASSWGPEQFF; CDR3 DNA: TGCGCCAGCAGCTGGGGACCTGAGCAGTTCTTC
J gene: TRBJ1-3; D gene: NA; clone size: NA; V gene: TRBV7-6; CDR3 protein: CASSLTVRASGNTIYF; CDR3 DNA: TGTGCCAGCAGCTTAACGGTTAGGGCCTCTGGAAACACCATATATTTT
J gene: TRBJ2-3; D gene: TRBD2; clone size: NA; V gene: TRBV27; CDR3 protein: CASSLSVLAGPTDTQYF; CDR3 DNA: TGTGCCAGCAGTTTATCGGTTCTAGCGGGGCCCACAGATACGCAGTATTTT
J gene: TRBJ2-7; D gene: NA; clone size: NA; V gene: TRBV28; CDR3 protein: CASRPQGLPTYEQYF; CDR3 DNA: TGTGCCAGCAGACCCCAGGGACTCCCGACCTACGAGCAGTACTTC
J gene: TRBJ2-1; D gene: NA; clone size: NA; V gene: TRBV11-2; CDR3 protein: CASSLEGPHNEQFF; CDR3 DNA: TGTGCCAGCAGCTTAGAGGGGCCCCACAATGAGCAGTTCTTC
J gene: TRBJ1-1; D gene: NA; clone size: NA; V gene: TRBV16; CDR3 protein: CASSRFQGKAFF; CDR3 DNA: TGTGCCAGCAGCCGCTTCCAGGGGAAAGCTTTCTTT
J gene: TRBJ1-4; D gene: NA; clone size: NA; V gene: TRBV1; CDR3 protein: CTSSQAGKEKLFF; CDR3 DNA: TGCACCAGCAGCCAAGCAGGGAAAGAAAAACTGTTTTTT
J gene: TRBJ1-2; D gene: TRBD1; clone size: NA; V gene: TRBV5-6; CDR3 protein: CASSNNGGGNYGYTF; CDR3 DNA: TGTGCCAGCAGCAACAACGGAGGGGGCAACTATGGCTACACCTTC
J gene: TRBJ1-5; D gene: NA; clone size: NA; V gene: TRBV27; CDR3 protein: CASGRDQPQHF; CDR3 DNA: TGTGCCAGCGGCCGAGATCAGCCCCAGCATTTT
J gene: TRBJ1-1; D gene: NA; clone size: NA; V gene: TRBV5-1; CDR3 protein: CASSLEADMNTEAFF; CDR3 DNA: TGCGCCAGCAGCTTGGAGGCGGATATGAACACTGAAGCTTTCTTT
J gene: TRBJ2-7; D gene: NA; clone size: few; V gene: TRBV11-2; CDR3 protein: CASSLGGSAYEQYF; CDR3 DNA: TGTGCCAGCAGCTTAGGAGGTAGCGCCTACGAGCAGTACTTC
J gene: TRBJ2-4; D gene: NA; clone size: NA; V gene: TRBV7-9; CDR3 protein: CASSLDLVPAGNIQYF; CDR3 DNA: TGTGCCAGCAGCTTAGACCTCGTCCCCGCCGGGAACATTCAGTACTTC
J gene: TRBJ2-1; D gene: TRBD2; clone size: NA; V gene: TRBV27; CDR3 protein: CASRRREGTYNEQFF; CDR3 DNA: TGTGCCAGCAGAAGACGGGAGGGCACCTACAATGAGCAGTTCTTC
J gene: TRBJ2-6; D gene: NA; clone size: NA; V gene: TRBV7-2; CDR3 protein: CASSLRASGANVLTF; CDR3 DNA: TGTGCCAGCAGCTTAAGAGCATCTGGGGCCAACGTCCTGACTTTC
J gene: TRBJ1-2; D gene: NA; clone size: once; V gene: TRBV19; CDR3 protein: CASSMPLRYGYTF; CDR3 DNA: TGTGCCAGTAGTATGCCTCTTCGCTATGGCTACACCTTC
J gene: TRBJ1-4; D gene: TRBD1; clone size: NA; V gene: TRBV7-2; CDR3 protein: CASSSYRGGDEKLFF; CDR3 DNA: TGTGCCAGCAGCTCCTACAGGGGAGGGGATGAAAAACTGTTTTTT
J gene: TRBJ2-5; D gene: NA; clone size: NA; V gene: TRBV15; CDR3 protein: CATSPGQGPETQYF; CDR3 DNA: TGTGCCACCAGTCCTGGCCAGGGACCAGAGACCCAGTACTTC
J gene: TRBJ2-7; D gene: NA; clone size: NA; V gene: TRBV25-1; CDR3 protein: CASSQTYEQYF; CDR3 DNA: TGTGCCAGCAGCCAAACCTACGAGCAGTACTTC
J gene: TRBJ1-2; D gene: TRBD1; clone size: once; V gene: TRBV25-1; CDR3 protein: CASSEDGTGGPNYGYTF; CDR3 DNA: TGTGCCAGCAGTGAAGACGGGACAGGGGGACCTAACTATGGCTACACCTTC
J gene: TRBJ2-3; D gene: NA; clone size: NA; V gene: TRBV6-5; CDR3 protein: CASSSARTDTQYF; CDR3 DNA: TGTGCCAGCAGTAGTGCGCGGACAGATACGCAGTATTTT
J gene: TRBJ1-3; D gene: NA; clone size: NA; V gene: TRBV6-5; CDR3 protein: CASTASFYSGNTIYF; CDR3 DNA: TGTGCCAGCACTGCTAGTTTCTACTCTGGAAACACCATATATTTT
J gene: TRBJ1-1; D gene: TRBD1; clone size: NA; V gene: TRBV6-5; CDR3 protein: CASSWVDRANTEAFF; CDR3 DNA: TGTGCCAGCAGTTGGGTTGACAGGGCGAACACTGAAGCTTTCTTT
J gene: TRBJ2-5; D gene: NA; clone size: NA; V gene: TRBV29-1; CDR3 protein: CSVDSTQETQYF; CDR3 DNA: TGCAGCGTTGACAGTACTCAAGAGACCCAGTACTTC
J gene: TRBJ1-2; D gene: NA; clone size: NA; V gene: TRBV19; CDR3 protein: CASSIDPPVGKKANYGYTF; CDR3 DNA: TGTGCCAGTAGTATAGACCCCCCAGTAGGAAAAAAAGCTAACTATGGCTACACCTTC
J gene: TRBJ2-5; D gene: TRBD1; clone size: NA; V gene: TRBV28; CDR3 protein: CASSLPKGTVQETQYF; CDR3 DNA: TGTGCCAGCAGTTTACCCAAAGGGACAGTCCAAGAGACCCAGTACTTC
J gene: TRBJ1-2; D gene: NA; clone size: NA; V gene: TRBV28; CDR3 protein: CASSPYLNYGYTF; CDR3 DNA: TGTGCCAGCAGTCCTTACTTAAACTATGGCTACACCTTC
J gene: TRBJ2-7; D gene: NA; clone size: NA; V gene: TRBV2; CDR3 protein: CARTRTGSREQYF; CDR3 DNA: TGTGCCAGGACACGAACAGGGTCGCGGGAGCAGTACTTC
J gene: TRBJ2-7; D gene: NA; clone size: once; V gene: TRBV6-2/TRBV6-3; CDR3 protein: CASSYSHSVYEQYF; CDR3 DNA: TGTGCCAGCAGTTACTCTCACAGCGTCTACGAGCAGTACTTC
J gene: TRBJ1-1; D gene: TRBD1; clone size: NA; V gene: TRBV9; CDR3 protein: CASSVEQGTTEAFF; CDR3 DNA: TGTGCCAGCAGCGTAGAACAGGGGACGACTGAAGCTTTCTTT
J gene: TRBJ1-5; D gene: NA; clone size: NA; V gene: TRBV6-5; CDR3 protein: CASSSRDARSGQPQHF; CDR3 DNA: TGTGCCAGCAGTTCCCGGGACGCGCGATCTGGACAGCCCCAGCATTTT